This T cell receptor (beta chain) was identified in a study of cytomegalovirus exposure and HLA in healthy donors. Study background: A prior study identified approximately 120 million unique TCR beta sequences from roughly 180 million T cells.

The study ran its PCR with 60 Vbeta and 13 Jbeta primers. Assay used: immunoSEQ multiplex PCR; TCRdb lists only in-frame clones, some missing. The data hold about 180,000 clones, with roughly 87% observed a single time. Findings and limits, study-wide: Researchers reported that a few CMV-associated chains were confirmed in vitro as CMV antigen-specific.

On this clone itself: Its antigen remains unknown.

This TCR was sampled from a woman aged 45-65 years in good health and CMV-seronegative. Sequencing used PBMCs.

Here the CDR3 DNA reads TGTGCCAGCAGTGCGTTGGTCGGGGTACAAGAGACCCAGTACTTC. It codes for CASSALVGVQETQYF. The V gene is TRBV2, the J gene TRBJ2-5; D perhaps matches TRBD2 (5 bases). Trimming shortened V by 4 bases and J by 2 bases, and 14 bases separated the two germline ends. The germline V gene encodes CDR1 SNHLY and CDR2 FYNNEI. This CDR3 region has 15 residues.